The sequence of this T cell receptor beta chain was determined in a study of blood T cells in healthy people across ages (dated by TCRdb to about 2015). Background on the whole study: In model experiments, roughly one uniquely barcoded TCR beta cDNA molecule per two T cells was captured by template switching. The study measured age-related changes in TCR beta repertoire diversity using deep sequencing normalized with unique cDNA molecular identifiers. Two additional independent replicas of 1 million unique cDNA reads from the same blood draw were analyzed for two donors (one aged 18 to 30 and one aged 80 or older). The donors were split into four age groups: young (average 16 years), middle-aged (about 40), aged (about 56) and long-lived (over 75). General findings and caveats noted by the study authors: Estimates of total diversity from one million sequenced T cells were regarded as lower bounds and underestimates. Donor CMV infection status was unknown, potentially confounding age-related changes in expanded clonotypes. The percentage of naive T cells measured by flow cytometry correlated strongly with observed TCR beta diversity. Compared with the aged group, more naive CD4+ T cells, fewer expanded clones and increased TCR diversity were shown by the long-lived group, suggesting age selection. Since profiling was done on bulk unsorted PBMCs, naive and antigen-experienced compartments could not be conclusively compared. As age increased, observed TCR beta diversity per million T cells dropped in a roughly linear way, and a significant reduction was already evident by age 40.

A remark on this clonotype: Its antigen specificity is not known. No much larger clonotype is one base removed from it; base qualities were not supplied.

The germline V gene provides CDR1 MNHEY and CDR2 SVGAGI. CDR3 length: 13 amino acids, cysteine to phenylalanine. Solely the CDR3 DNA is kept, with 39 bases framed from the first base. V is shortened by 6 bases, J by 3 bases, and the region joining them spans 12 bases. Donors were 39 systemically healthy Caucasian individuals from Russia aged roughly 6 to 90 years. Each donor gave ten milliliters of peripheral blood, drawn into EDTA-treated Vacutainer tubes. PBMCs were isolated by Ficoll-Paque density-gradient centrifugation, with at least 7 million obtained per sample. Trizol reagent was used to extract total RNA from the PBMCs, yielding at least 5.5 micrograms per sample. Naive CD45RAhigh/CD27high T cell percentages were measured by flow cytometry on a PBMC aliquot from every donor. The library was made by 5' RACE. Instrument used: Illumina HiSeq 2500. The second PCR ran for about 6 to 11 cycles and used a J-beta primer mix along with a sample-barcoded 5' primer. A template-switch 5' adaptor carrying 12 random nucleotides introduced a unique molecular identifier onto each TCR beta cDNA molecule. At least 2.5 million CDR3-containing paired-end reads were obtained from each sample. First-strand cDNA synthesis was performed from all RNA using the Mint cDNA synthesis kit, with priming by a TRBC-specific oligonucleotide. Following uracil-DNA glycosylase treatment, a first 18-cycle PCR with universal primers M1SS and BC2_uni_R was performed on all cDNA. Turning to the authors' computational methods: For normalization, 1 million high-quality reads were randomly selected from each sample, with every read carrying a distinct molecular identifier. Reads sharing molecular identifiers were discarded rather than binned into consensus sequences. MiTCR, run with a Q25 quality threshold and the strictest error-elimination algorithm, handled CDR3 identification, clonotype clustering and error correction. A nonparametric unseen species model using Euler transformation provided a lower-bound estimate of total TCR beta diversity. TCRdb redid the processing of the public reads, applying fastp at Q25 and MiXCR, and retained in-frame beta chains. Here each entry gathers all rows of one CDR3 protein and keeps the most common genes and DNA. The V and J calls come from TCRdb's annotation, not from the publication. The sample data list roughly 700,000 distinct CDR3 sequences, and roughly 25% of these were observed just once. The top ten clones comprise roughly 9% of the sample.

This sample also appeared in a second study, on T cells of mothers and their children. In that second paper, the authors write: Nine systemically healthy Caucasian individuals, comprising three mothers and their six children, were included as donors. cDNA synthesis consumed the entire amount of extracted RNA, loaded at around 1.4 ug RNA in each 15 ul reaction. Sample barcodes and 2-4 random nucleotides were added via the M1S primer in the second PCR. Each mother yielded over 9 million TCR beta CDR3 reads and each child 2.5 million to 3 million reads. Thymic selection similarly shapes TCR recombination output in related and unrelated pairs, with minor effect from inherited differences. Normalized repertoire overlap was always found to be slightly, but never significantly, higher in related mother-child pairs than in unrelated mother-child pairs. No persistent microchimeric T cell clones were detected, at a sensitivity of around 97 clones per million clonotypes. In the study, deep NGS was used to compare the TCR beta repertoires of mothers and children, and features distinguishing related mother-child pairs from unrelated individuals were sought. On average, the children were about 10 +/- 4 years old, while the mothers were about 37 +/- 4 years old. After adapter ligation was performed with NEBNext reagents, the libraries were sequenced on an Illumina HiSeq 2000 with 100+100 nt paired-end reads. To prevent cross-contamination, the mother and child libraries were prepared a month apart and were sequenced in separate runs. Between about 500,000 and 2,300,000 distinct TCR beta clonotypes were identified per donor. Naive TCR beta clonotypes were estimated from low-frequency clonotypes matched to each donor's FACS-determined naive share, without sorting.

The chain joins TRBV6-5 to TRBJ2-7; the D region possibly corresponds to TRBD1 (6 bases align). Sequencing used blood. This TCR derives from a boy between 10 and 17 years old in good health. The CDR3 here reads CASRGSGDYEQYF. The DNA reads as follows: TGTGCCAGCAGAGGGTCAGGGGACTACGAGCAGTACTTC.